This T cell receptor (beta chain) came from a study of shared clonotypes between healthy human individuals. Whole-study results and caveats: A handful of donors held about 5% of naive CD4 clonotypes in common. The small donor group covered limited genetic and exposure diversity.

This CDR3 contains 15 residues. Germline CDR1 and CDR2: MDHEN and SYDVKM. Comments on this clone: What it binds is unknown. At one of its ends the junction is not consistent with the germline gene, which may arise from a read error.

The genomic DNA of each subset was split evenly across several immunoSEQ plates. Here immunoSEQ multiplex PCR was the method, and the copy in TCRdb shows in-frame clones only, minus some. The table records millions of clones, approximately 95% of them present only once. This receptor was identified in a man aged 18 to 30 in good health. Some clones in this sample may be carry-over from other donors' samples. The V gene is TRBV28, the J gene TRBJ2-7, with D unclear. Sequenced: naive CD4+ T cells from PBMCs. As for subset: CD45RA+ positively selected. CDR3 sequence: CASGLDPQRPYEQYF. DNA of the CDR3: TGTGCCAGCGGTTTAGACCCGCAGAGGCCCTACGAGCAGTACTTC.